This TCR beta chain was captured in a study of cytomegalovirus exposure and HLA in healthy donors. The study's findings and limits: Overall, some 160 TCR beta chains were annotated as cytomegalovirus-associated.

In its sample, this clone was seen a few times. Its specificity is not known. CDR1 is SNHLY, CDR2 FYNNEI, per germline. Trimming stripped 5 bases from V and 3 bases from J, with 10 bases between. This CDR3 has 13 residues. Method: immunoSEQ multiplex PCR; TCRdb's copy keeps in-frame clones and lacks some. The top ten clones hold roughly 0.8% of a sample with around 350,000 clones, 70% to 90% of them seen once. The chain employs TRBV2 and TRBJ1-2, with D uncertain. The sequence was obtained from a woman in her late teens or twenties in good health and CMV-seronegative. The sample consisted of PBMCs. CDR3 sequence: CASSSQVDYGYTF. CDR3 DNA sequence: TGTGCCAGCAGTTCTCAGGTGGACTATGGCTACACCTTC.